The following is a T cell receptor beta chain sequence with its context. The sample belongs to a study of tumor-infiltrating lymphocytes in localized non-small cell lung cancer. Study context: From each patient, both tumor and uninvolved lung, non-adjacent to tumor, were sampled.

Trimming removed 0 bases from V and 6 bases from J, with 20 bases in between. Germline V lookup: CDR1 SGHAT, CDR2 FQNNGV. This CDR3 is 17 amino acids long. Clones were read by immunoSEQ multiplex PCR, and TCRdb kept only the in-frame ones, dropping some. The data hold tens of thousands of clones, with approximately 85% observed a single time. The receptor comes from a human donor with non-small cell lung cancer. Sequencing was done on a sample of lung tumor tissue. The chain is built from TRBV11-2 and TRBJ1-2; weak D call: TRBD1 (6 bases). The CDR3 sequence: CASSLDLQGGARNGYTF. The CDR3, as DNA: TGTGCCAGCAGCTTAGATCTACAGGGTGGGGCCAGGAATGGCTACACCTTC.